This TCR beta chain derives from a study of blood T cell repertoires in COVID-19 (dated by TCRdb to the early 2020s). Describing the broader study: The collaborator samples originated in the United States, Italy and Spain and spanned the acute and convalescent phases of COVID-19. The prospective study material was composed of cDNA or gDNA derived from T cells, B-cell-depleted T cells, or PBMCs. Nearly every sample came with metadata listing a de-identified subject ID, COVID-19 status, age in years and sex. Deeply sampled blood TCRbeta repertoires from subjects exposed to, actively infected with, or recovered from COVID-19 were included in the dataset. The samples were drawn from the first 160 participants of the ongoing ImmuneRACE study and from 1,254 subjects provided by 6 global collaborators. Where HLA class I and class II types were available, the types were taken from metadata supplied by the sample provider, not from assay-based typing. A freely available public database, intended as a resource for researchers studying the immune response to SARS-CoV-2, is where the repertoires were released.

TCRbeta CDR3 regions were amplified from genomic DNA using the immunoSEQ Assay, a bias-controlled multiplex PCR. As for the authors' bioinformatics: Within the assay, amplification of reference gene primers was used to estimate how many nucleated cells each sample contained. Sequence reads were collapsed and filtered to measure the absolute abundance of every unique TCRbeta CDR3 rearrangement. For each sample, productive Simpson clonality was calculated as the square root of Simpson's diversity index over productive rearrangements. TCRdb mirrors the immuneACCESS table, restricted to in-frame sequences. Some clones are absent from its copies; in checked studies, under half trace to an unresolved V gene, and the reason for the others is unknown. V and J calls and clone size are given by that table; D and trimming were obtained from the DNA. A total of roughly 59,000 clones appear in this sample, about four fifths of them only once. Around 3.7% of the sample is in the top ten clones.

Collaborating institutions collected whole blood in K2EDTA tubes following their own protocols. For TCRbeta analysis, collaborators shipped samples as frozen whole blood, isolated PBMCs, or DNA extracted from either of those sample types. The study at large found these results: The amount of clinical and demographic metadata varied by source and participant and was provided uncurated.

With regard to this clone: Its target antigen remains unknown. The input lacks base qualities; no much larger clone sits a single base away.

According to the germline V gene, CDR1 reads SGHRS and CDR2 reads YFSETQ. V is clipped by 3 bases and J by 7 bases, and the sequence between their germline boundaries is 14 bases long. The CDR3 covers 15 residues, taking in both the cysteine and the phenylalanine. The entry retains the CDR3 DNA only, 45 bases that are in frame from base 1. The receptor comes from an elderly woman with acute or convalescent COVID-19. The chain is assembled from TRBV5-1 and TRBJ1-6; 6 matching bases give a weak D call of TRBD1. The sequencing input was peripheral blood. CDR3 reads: CASSSGGRGNSPLHF. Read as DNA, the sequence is TGCGCCAGCAGCTCCGGAGGTAGGGGGAATTCACCCCTCCACTTT.